This T cell receptor (beta chain) stems from a study of identical twins. Whole-study findings and limits: Cord blood beta clonotypes present at high abundance carried fewer insertions; no such pattern appeared in memory repertoires.

One entry per CDR3 protein, called by TCRdb with MiXCR from the 5' RACE reads. The data hold roughly 570,000 distinct CDR3 sequences, with nearly 10% observed a single time. With respect to this clonotype: What it binds is unknown.

Unmatched junction bases numbered 13, after V lost 0 bases and J lost 6 bases. From germline, CDR1 is DFQATT and CDR2 SNEGSKA (reference sequence). This CDR3 has 16 residues. This same sample was also part of a study on yellow fever vaccine responses in identical twins. In that study: After vaccination, twins' T cell response reportedly seemed partly convergent, partly personalized.

Sequencing input: PBMCs. The sequence was collected from a young woman in good health. V usage is TRBV20-1 and J usage is TRBJ2-7; 8 nucleotides line up with TRBD2. CDR3 nucleotides: TGCAGTGCTAGAGATTTCGGGAGGGGAGAATACGGCGAGCAGTACTTC. Translating gives CSARDFGRGEYGEQYF.